This T cell receptor (beta chain) was documented in a study of blood T cells in healthy people across ages. General study results and limits: Comparison with aged donors showed that long-lived donors had more naive CD4+ cells and higher diversity.

About this clonotype: Its antigen is not known.

This CDR3 has 16 amino acids. V trimming: 7 bases; J trimming: 5 bases; junction bases outside the gene matches: 15. PBMCs were isolated at a quantity of at least 6.5 million per sample. The amount of total RNA extracted per sample was at least 5.5 micrograms. A second PCR of 7 to 11 cycles used a sample-barcoded 5' primer and a J-beta primer mix. Each CDR3 protein gets one entry after TCRdb re-called the 5' RACE reads with MiXCR. Of about 800,000 distinct CDR3 sequences in the sample, about 46% were seen once. Sequencing input: blood. The sequence derives from an elderly man in good health. The chain recombines TRBV12-3 or TRBV12-4 with TRBJ2-3; 7 positions agree with TRBD2. The CDR3 reads CASNPSPVGGVDTQYF. The CDR3, as DNA: TGTGCCAGCAACCCTTCGCCAGTGGGAGGGGTAGATACGCAGTATTTT.